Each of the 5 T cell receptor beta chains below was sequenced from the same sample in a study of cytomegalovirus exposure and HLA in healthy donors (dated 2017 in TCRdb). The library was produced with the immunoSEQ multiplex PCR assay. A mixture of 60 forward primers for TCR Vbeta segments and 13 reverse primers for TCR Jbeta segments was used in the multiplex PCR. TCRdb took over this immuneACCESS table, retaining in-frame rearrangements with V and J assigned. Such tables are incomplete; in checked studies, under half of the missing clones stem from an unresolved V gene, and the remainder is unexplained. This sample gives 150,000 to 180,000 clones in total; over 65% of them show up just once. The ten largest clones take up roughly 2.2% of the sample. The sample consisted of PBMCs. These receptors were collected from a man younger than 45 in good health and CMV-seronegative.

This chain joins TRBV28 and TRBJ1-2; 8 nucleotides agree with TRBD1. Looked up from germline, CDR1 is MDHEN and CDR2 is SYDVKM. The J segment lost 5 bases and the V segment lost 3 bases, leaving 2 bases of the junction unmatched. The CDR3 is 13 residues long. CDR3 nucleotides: TGTGCCAGCAGTTTTCGGACAGGGTATGGCTACACCTTC. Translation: CASSFRTGYGYTF.

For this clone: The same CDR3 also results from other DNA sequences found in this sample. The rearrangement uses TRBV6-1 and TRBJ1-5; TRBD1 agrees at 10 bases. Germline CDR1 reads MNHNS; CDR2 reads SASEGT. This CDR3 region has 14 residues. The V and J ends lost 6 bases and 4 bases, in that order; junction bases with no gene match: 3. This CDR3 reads CASRGQGENQPQHF. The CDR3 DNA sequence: TGTGCCAGCAGAGGACAGGGGGAGAATCAGCCCCAGCATTTT.

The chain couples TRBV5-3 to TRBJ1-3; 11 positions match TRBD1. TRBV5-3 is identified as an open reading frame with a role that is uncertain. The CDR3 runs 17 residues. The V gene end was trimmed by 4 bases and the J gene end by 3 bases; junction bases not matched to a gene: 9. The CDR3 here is CARSPRTGGLNGNTIYF. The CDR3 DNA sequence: TGTGCCAGAAGCCCGAGGACAGGGGGCCTAAATGGAAACACCATATATTTT.

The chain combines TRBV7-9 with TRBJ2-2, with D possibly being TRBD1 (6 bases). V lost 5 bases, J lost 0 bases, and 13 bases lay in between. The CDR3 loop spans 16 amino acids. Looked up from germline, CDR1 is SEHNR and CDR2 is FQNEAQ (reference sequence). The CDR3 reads CASSQRTETNTGELFF. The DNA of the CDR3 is TGTGCCAGCAGCCAAAGGACAGAAACGAACACCGGGGAGCTGTTTTTT.

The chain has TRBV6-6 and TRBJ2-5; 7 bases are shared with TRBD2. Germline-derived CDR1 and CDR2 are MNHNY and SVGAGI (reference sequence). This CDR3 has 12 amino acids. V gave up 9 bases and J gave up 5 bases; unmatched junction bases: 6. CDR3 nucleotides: TGTGCCAGTTCCCCCGGGGGGGAGACCCAGTACTTC. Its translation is CASSPGGETQYF.